The 17 T cell receptor beta chains reported below all come from one sample, sequenced in a study of technical replicates of blood from a few donors. The method was immunoSEQ multiplex PCR; TCRdb's version includes in-frame clones alone and lacks a portion of them. The sample lists tens of thousands of clones, around 95% seen once, with roughly 0.34% in the top ten. The sequenced material came from T cells isolated from PBMCs. Every receptor here comes from a human donor in good health.

V and J are TRBV7-9 and TRBJ1-5, with D possibly being TRBD1 (5 bases). The germline gives CDR1 SEHNR, CDR2 FQNEAQ (reference sequence). The V and J ends lost 1 base and 6 bases respectively, with 13 bases between them. The CDR3 is 15 amino acids. CDR3 DNA sequence: TGTGCCAGCAGCTTAGGTGTCACAGGAGTTCAGCCCCAGCATTTT. Translating gives CASSLGVTGVQPQHF. Together with reference TRBV7-9 and TRBJ1-5, the CDR3 gives the full variable domain: DTGVSQNPRHKITKRGQNVTFRCDPISEHNRLYWYRQTLGQGPEFLTYFQNEAQLEKSRLLSDRFSAERPKGSFSTLEIQRTEQGDSAMYLCASSLGVTGVQPQHFGDGTRLSIL.

The V call is TRBV7-2, the J call TRBJ2-3; 8 bases line up with TRBD2. This CDR3 has 15 residues. J gave up 4 bases and V 4 bases, and 7 bases lay outside the gene matches. Germline assignment: CDR1 SGHTA and CDR2 FQGNSA. This CDR3 is CASSSGLGGADTQYF. DNA of the CDR3: TGTGCCAGCAGCTCGGGACTAGGGGGGGCAGATACGCAGTATTTT.

This chain uses TRBV28 with TRBJ2-3, with TRBD2 identical over 11 bases. Germline V gives CDR1 MDHEN, CDR2 SYDVKM. The CDR3 runs 16 residues. V dropped 8 bases and J dropped 4; count of bases not matched to a gene: 11. The CDR3 spells CASVQITSGSSDTQYF. The CDR3 DNA sequence: TGTGCCAGCGTTCAAATCACTAGCGGGAGTTCAGATACGCAGTATTTT.

The chain uses TRBV19 and TRBJ2-1; the D is unclear. Trimming cost V 3 bases and J 12 bases, with 12 bases left between them. CDR1 and CDR2 from the germline V gene are LNHDA and SQIVND (reference sequence). CDR3 length: 12 amino acids. The CDR3 sequence: CASSIGQAAQFF. CDR3 bases: TGTGCCAGTAGTATCGGCCAGGCCGCGCAGTTCTTC.

The CDR3 protein is CASSLQGASYEQYF. For the CDR3, the DNA is TGCGCCAGCAGCCTACAGGGGGCGTCCTACGAGCAGTACTTC. The chain links TRBV5-1 to TRBJ2-7; 9 bases agree with TRBD1. The J segment lost 1 base and the V segment lost 4 bases, leaving 3 bases of the junction unmatched. The germline V gene encodes CDR1 SGHRS and CDR2 YFSETQ. This CDR3 region has 14 residues. Supplemented by reference TRBV5-1 and TRBJ2-7, the full variable domain reads KAGVTQTPRYLIKTRGQQVTLSCSPISGHRSVSWYQQTPGQGLQFLFEYFSETQRNKGNFPGRFSGRQFSNSRSEMNVSTLELGDSALYLCASSLQGASYEQYFGPGTRLTVT.

The chain joins TRBV4-2 to TRBJ2-3; the D gene is possibly TRBD1 (6 bases). The ends were cut back, 8 bases at V and 6 bases at J, with 15 bases in the middle. CDR1 is LGHNA, CDR2 YNFKEQ, per germline. The CDR3 is made up of 13 amino acids. CDR3 in amino acids: CASEGGAGDTQYF. DNA of the CDR3: TGTGCCAGCGAAGGGGGTGCTGGCGATACGCAGTATTTT.

This chain joins TRBV5-4 and TRBJ1-1, with 8 positions matching TRBD1. CDR1 and CDR2 from the germline V gene are SGHNT and YYREEE (reference sequence). V lost 7 bases, J lost 5 bases, and 4 bases stayed unmatched. This CDR3 comprises 12 residues. CDR3 in amino acids: CASGRGLTEAFF. The CDR3 region has the DNA TGTGCCAGCGGCAGGGGGCTTACTGAAGCTTTCTTT.

V and J are TRBV10-2 and TRBJ2-3; 11 bases line up with TRBD2. The J segment lost 0 bases and the V segment lost 0 bases, leaving 5 bases of the junction unmatched. This CDR3 spans 18 amino acids. CDR1 is WSHSY and CDR2 is SAAADI in the germline V gene. CDR3 residues: CASSESMSSGRSTDTQYF. DNA of the CDR3: TGCGCCAGCAGTGAGTCGATGTCTAGCGGGAGGAGCACAGATACGCAGTATTTT.

The chain combines TRBV13 with TRBJ1-6; D ambiguous. The V gene lost 3 bases and the J gene lost 6 bases, with 3 bases spanning the gap. Germline V gives CDR1 PRHDT, CDR2 FYEKMQ (reference sequence). The CDR3 is 12 residues long. CDR3 region: CASSFRNSPLHF. CDR3 bases: TGTGCCAGCAGCTTCCGTAATTCACCCCTCCACTTT.

The chain is built from TRBV7-9 and TRBJ2-7, with D possibly matching TRBD2 (5 bases). Per the germline V gene, CDR1 is SEHNR and CDR2 is FQNEAQ (reference sequence). V was trimmed by 5 bases and J by 4 bases, leaving 18 bases between them. The CDR3 is made up of 15 amino acids. The CDR3 DNA sequence: TGTGCCAGCAGCCCCCAAGTCGGACGGACTTACGAGCAGTACTTC. The encoded protein is CASSPQVGRTYEQYF.

This chain uses TRBV6-1 with TRBJ1-3; possible D gene TRBD1, 6 bases. Germline V gene sequence: CDR1 MNHNS, CDR2 SASEGT. This CDR3 is 17 amino acids long. Trimming left V 0 bases short and J 0 bases short, with 12 bases between. Here the CDR3 DNA reads TGTGCCAGCAGTGAAGCGCAAAGGGGGTACTCTGGAAACACCATATATTTT. This translates into CASSEAQRGYSGNTIYF.

The chain links TRBV5-1 to TRBJ2-3; 8 bases agree with TRBD1. The CDR3 contains 14 residues. The germline CDR1 and CDR2 sequences are SGHRS and YFSETQ. J gave up 5 bases and V 3 bases, and 5 bases lay outside the gene matches. CDR3 amino acids: CASSWDRQQDTQYF. The CDR3 DNA is TGCGCCAGCAGCTGGGACAGGCAACAAGATACGCAGTATTTT.

This clone was detected only once. V usage is TRBV30 and J usage is TRBJ2-5, with unresolved D. V was clipped by 3 bases and J by 6 bases, with 5 bases between them. Germline V gene lookup returns CDR1 GTSNPN and CDR2 SVGIG (reference sequence). This CDR3 is 10 amino acids long. The DNA of the CDR3 is TGTGCCTGGAGGCTACAGACCCAGTACTTC. Amino acids: CAWRLQTQYF.

The chain joins TRBV9 to TRBJ1-2; maybe TRBD1 (6 bases). Trimming took off 3 bases at V and 5 bases at J, with 23 bases between the two ends. The CDR3 length is 17 residues. Per germline, CDR1 SGDLS and CDR2 YYNGEE. The CDR3 loop is CASSAELGGAEGYGYTF. CDR3 DNA: TGTGCCAGCAGCGCCGAACTGGGGGGGGCAGAGGGTTATGGCTACACCTTC.

The chain is built from TRBV6-6 and TRBJ1-5, with D possibly being TRBD1 (5 bases). V shed 3 bases and J shed 5 bases, with 14 bases lying between them. Germline loops: CDR1 MNHNY, CDR2 SVGAGI (reference sequence). The CDR3 consists of 15 residues. CDR3 region: CASSYAGIAHQPQHF. As DNA, the CDR3 is TGTGCCAGCAGTTATGCAGGGATTGCGCATCAGCCCCAGCATTTT.

This clone appeared once. The chain couples TRBV4-1 to TRBJ2-5; TRBD2 matches 10 bases. Germline CDR1 reads MGHRA; CDR2 reads YSYEKL. V lost 5 bases and J lost 4; bases outside the gene matches: 7. There are 15 residues in the CDR3. The CDR3 protein is CASSESSGSLETQYF. CDR3 DNA: TGCGCCAGCAGCGAGTCTAGCGGGAGTTTAGAGACCCAGTACTTC.

The chain joins TRBV5-5 to TRBJ2-7; D is perhaps TRBD2 (6 bases). Trimming pared 4 bases from V and 2 bases from J, leaving 13 bases between. The CDR3 loop spans 14 amino acids. Germline assignment: CDR1 SGHKS and CDR2 YYEKEE (reference sequence). The CDR3 region has the DNA TGTGCCAGCAGCCCGGTGGGAGGACCCTACGAGCAGTACTTC. The encoded protein is CASSPVGGPYEQYF. The full variable domain, its missing parts supplied by reference TRBV5-5 and TRBJ2-7, is DAGVTQSPTHLIKTRGQQVTLRCSPISGHKSVSWYQQVLGQGPQFIFQYYEKEERGRGNFPDRFSARQFPNYSSELNVNALLLGDSALYLCASSPVGGPYEQYFGPGTRLTVT.